This T cell receptor beta chain was captured by sequencing in a study of CD8 T cells in ankylosing spondylitis. A word on this clonotype: Its matching antigen is unknown.

Whole-study findings and limits: One TCR beta motif, made up of several highly homologous variants, appeared characteristic of ankylosing spondylitis blood.

TCRdb re-called the 5' RACE reads with MiXCR, one entry per CDR3 protein. The table lists about 450,000 distinct CDR3 sequences, 25% to 30% of them singletons. The CDR3 has 16 amino acids. Germline V lookup: CDR1 SGHRS, CDR2 YFSETQ. Losses at the gene ends were 4 bases for V and 3 bases for J; bases not matched to a gene: 9. The rearrangement uses TRBV5-1 and TRBJ2-3; 9 bases fit TRBD1. The sample taken for sequencing was blood, either unsorted or a sorted T cell fraction (not recorded which). The origin of this receptor is a male donor with ankylosing spondylitis. The CDR3 reads CASSPPGTGLTDTQYF. The CDR3 DNA is TGCGCCAGCAGCCCACCCGGGACAGGGCTGACAGATACGCAGTATTTT.